The 3 T cell receptor beta chains given below trace back to one sample, sequenced in a study of blood T cell repertoires in COVID-19. The assay was immunoSEQ multiplex PCR, and TCRdb's table has in-frame clones only and misses some. This sample yields 80,000 to 95,000 clones, of which around 90% are seen a single time; 3% to 4% belongs to the top ten. Material for sequencing was peripheral blood. These receptors came from a woman aged 65 to 85 with acute or convalescent COVID-19.

This rearrangement joins TRBV9 to TRBJ2-1; the match to TRBD1 covers 8 bases. V trimming: 7 bases; J trimming: 2 bases; junction bases outside the gene matches: 8. This CDR3 contains 15 residues. Germline assignment: CDR1 SGDLS and CDR2 YYNGEE. CDR3 loop: CASAPDREPYNEQFF. As DNA, the CDR3 is TGTGCCAGCGCTCCGGACAGGGAGCCCTACAATGAGCAGTTCTTC.

The rearrangement joins TRBV30 to TRBJ2-1, with 7 bases that match TRBD2. This CDR3 spans 13 amino acids. Looked up from germline, CDR1 is GTSNPN and CDR2 is SVGIG (reference sequence). V dropped 8 bases and J dropped 1; count of bases not matched to a gene: 5. CDR3 in amino acids: CARTSASYNEQFF. As DNA, the CDR3 is TGTGCCCGAACTAGCGCGTCCTACAATGAGCAGTTCTTC.

The gene calls are TRBV6-1 and TRBJ2-3, with D uncertain. Germline CDR1 is MNHNS and CDR2 is SASEGT. The CDR3 is 17 residues long. Trimming left V 2 bases short and J 0 bases short, with 15 bases between. The CDR3 here is CASSENLILPSTDTQYF. The DNA of the CDR3 is TGTGCCAGCAGTGAAAACCTAATTCTCCCTAGCACAGATACGCAGTATTTT.